This T cell receptor beta chain came from a study of blood T cell repertoires in COVID-19. Study overall: Specimens from acute and convalescent COVID-19 originated in the United States, Italy and Spain.

Those who participated ranged in age from 18 to 89 years and resided in 20 to 25 US areas. Assignments of participants to cohorts depended upon their own reported clinical history. CDR3 length: 16 residues. The germline gives CDR1 SQVTM, CDR2 ANQGSEA. With 0 bases removed from V and 0 bases from J, the gap between germline ends came to 12 bases. The repertoire was sequenced with immunoSEQ multiplex PCR; TCRdb's copy has only in-frame clones and lacks some. Altogether some 530,000 clones are present, approximately 90% being singletons, with the ten largest covering around 7.9%. Sequenced: PBMCs or T cells enriched from blood (not recorded which). The chain joins TRBV29-1 to TRBJ2-1; D gene ambiguous. The receptor was isolated from a woman in her fifties or sixties who had recovered from COVID-19. For the CDR3, the DNA is TGCAGCGTTGAAGATTCGGCGGCGAGCTCCTACAATGAGCAGTTCTTC. It is translated as CSVEDSAASSYNEQFF.